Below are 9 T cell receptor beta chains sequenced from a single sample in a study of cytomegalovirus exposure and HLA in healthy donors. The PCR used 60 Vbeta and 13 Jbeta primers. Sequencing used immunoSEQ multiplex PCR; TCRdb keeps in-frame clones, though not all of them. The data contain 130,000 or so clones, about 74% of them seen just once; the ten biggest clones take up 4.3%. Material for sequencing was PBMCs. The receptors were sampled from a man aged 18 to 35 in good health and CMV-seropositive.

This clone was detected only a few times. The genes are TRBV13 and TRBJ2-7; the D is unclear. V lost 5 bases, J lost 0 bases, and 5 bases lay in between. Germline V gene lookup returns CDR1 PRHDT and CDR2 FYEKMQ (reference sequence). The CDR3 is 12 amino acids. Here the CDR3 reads CASSASSYEQYF. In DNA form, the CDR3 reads TGTGCCAGCAGCGCGAGCTCCTACGAGCAGTACTTC. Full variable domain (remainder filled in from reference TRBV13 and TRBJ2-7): AAGVIQSPRHLIKEKRETATLKCYPIPRHDTVYWYQQGPGQDPQFLISFYEKMQSDKGSIPDRFSAQQFSDYHSELNMSSLELGDSALYFCASSASSYEQYFGPGTRLTVT.

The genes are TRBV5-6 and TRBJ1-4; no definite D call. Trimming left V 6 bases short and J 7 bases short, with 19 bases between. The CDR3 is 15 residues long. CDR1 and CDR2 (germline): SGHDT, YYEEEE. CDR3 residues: CASTALPGNIEKLFF. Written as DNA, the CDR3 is TGTGCCAGCACTGCCCTTCCGGGGAATATTGAAAAACTGTTTTTT.

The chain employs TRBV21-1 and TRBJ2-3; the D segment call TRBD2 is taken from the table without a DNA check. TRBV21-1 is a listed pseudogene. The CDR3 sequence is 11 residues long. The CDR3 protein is CASPRGDTQYF. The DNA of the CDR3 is TGTGCCAGCCCTCGGGGGGATACGCAGTATTTT.

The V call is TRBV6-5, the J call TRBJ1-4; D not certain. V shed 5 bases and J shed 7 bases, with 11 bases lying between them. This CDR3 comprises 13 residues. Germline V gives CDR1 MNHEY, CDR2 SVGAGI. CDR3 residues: CASSTLRAEKLFF. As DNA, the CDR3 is TGTGCCAGCAGTACTCTGCGGGCTGAAAAACTGTTTTTT.

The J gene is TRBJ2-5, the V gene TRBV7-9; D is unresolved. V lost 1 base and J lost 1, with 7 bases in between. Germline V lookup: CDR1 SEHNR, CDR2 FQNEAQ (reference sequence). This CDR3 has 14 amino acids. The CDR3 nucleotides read TGTGCCAGCAGCTTAGTGCGCCCCCAAGAGACCCAGTACTTC. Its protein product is CASSLVRPQETQYF.

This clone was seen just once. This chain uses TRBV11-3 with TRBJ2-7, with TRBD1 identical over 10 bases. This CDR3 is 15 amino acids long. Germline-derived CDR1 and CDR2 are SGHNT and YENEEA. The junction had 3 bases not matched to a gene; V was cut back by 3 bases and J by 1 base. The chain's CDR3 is CASSLEGQGSYEQYF. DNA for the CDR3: TGTGCCAGCAGCTTGGAGGGACAGGGGTCCTACGAGCAGTACTTC.

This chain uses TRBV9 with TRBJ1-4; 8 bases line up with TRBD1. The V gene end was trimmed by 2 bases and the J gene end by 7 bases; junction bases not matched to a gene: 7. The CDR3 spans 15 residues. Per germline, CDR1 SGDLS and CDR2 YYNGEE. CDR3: CASSVKGQAFEKLFF. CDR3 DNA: TGTGCCAGCAGCGTGAAGGGACAGGCCTTTGAAAAACTGTTTTTT.

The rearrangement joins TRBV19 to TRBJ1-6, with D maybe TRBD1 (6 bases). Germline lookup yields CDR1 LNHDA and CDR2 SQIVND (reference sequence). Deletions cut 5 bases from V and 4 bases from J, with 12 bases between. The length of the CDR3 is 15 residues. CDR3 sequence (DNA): TGTGCCAGTAGTCCATATCAGGGGTATAATTCACCCCTCCACTTT. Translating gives CASSPYQGYNSPLHF.

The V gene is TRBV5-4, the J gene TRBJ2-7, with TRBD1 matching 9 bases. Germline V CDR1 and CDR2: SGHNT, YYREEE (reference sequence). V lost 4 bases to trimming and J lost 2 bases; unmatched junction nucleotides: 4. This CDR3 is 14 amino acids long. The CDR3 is CASSRDRATYEQYF. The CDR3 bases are TGTGCCAGCAGCCGGGACAGGGCGACCTACGAGCAGTACTTC.